These 18 T cell receptor beta chains originate from one sample sequenced in a study of CD8+CD57+ T cells in acquired aplastic anemia. CDR3 and TCR beta VDJ profiling relied on a genomic DNA template. TCRdb independently ran MiXCR on the reads; one entry per CDR3 protein. The profile shows some 200,000 distinct CDR3 sequences, nearly 50% of them singletons. For sequencing, patients were chosen who had shown expansion of CD8+CD57+ cells by flow cytometry. The sequenced sample consisted of sorted CD4+, CD8+, or CD8+CD57+ T cells (not recorded which) from PBMCs. These receptors originate from a human donor with aplastic anemia.

In this sample, this clonotype turned up many times. This rearrangement joins TRBV7-8 to TRBJ1-5; 7 positions match TRBD1. The CDR3 is made up of 13 amino acids. V was clipped by 8 bases and J by 5 bases; unmatched bases: 6. In germline, CDR1 is SGHVS, CDR2 FQNEAQ. The DNA of the CDR3 is TGTGCCAGCGGACAGGCGACACATCAGCCCCAGCATTTT. It specifies CASGQATHQPQHF.

In regard to this clonotype: A read error may account for a junction end that differs from germline. The chain uses TRBV19 and TRBJ1-6; TRBD1 is a possible D gene (5 bases). The germline CDR1 and CDR2 sequences are LNHDA and SQIVND (reference sequence). This CDR3 contains 12 residues. The chain's CDR3 is CASSTGRGPLHF. CDR3 DNA: TGTGCCAGTAGTACAGGAAGGGGACCCCTCCATTTT.

This clonotype was detected many times. CDR3 sequence: CASSLEGIKYYGYTF. The CDR3 DNA sequence: TGTGCCAGCAGCTTAGAAGGGATAAAGTACTATGGCTACACCTTC. This chain connects TRBV5-6 to TRBJ1-2; D is ambiguous. The CDR3 is 15 amino acids. Trimming cost V 2 bases and J 3 bases, with 14 bases left between them. The germline V gene has CDR1 SGHDT and CDR2 YYEEEE.

Many counts were recorded for this clonotype. V and J are TRBV19 and TRBJ1-1, with D perhaps TRBD1 (6 bases). Germline V gene sequence: CDR1 LNHDA, CDR2 SQIVND (reference sequence). Trimming pared 8 bases from V and 3 bases from J, leaving 13 bases between. The length of the CDR3 is 13 residues. The CDR3: CASGLRGDTEAFF. The CDR3 DNA reads as TGTGCCAGTGGCCTGAGGGGGGACACTGAAGCTTTCTTT.

This clonotype was counted at least ten times. The chain recombines TRBV24-1 with TRBJ2-5; 10 bases match TRBD1. The CDR3 runs to 16 residues. In germline, CDR1 is KGHDR, CDR2 SFDVKD. After removal of 0 bases from V and 4 bases from J, the junction contained 4 bases not matched to a gene. The CDR3 nucleotides read TGTGCCACCAGTGATTTGGGTCGGGACAGGGGAGAGACCCAGTACTTC. It translates to CATSDLGRDRGETQYF.

This chain joins TRBV2 and TRBJ1-4; D is uncertain. In germline, CDR1 is SNHLY, CDR2 FYNNEI. The CDR3 is 14 residues long. V was cut by 5 bases and J by 0 bases, with 7 bases left in between. The CDR3 loop is CASSQRATNEKLFF. As DNA, the CDR3 is TGTGCCAGCAGTCAGCGTGCAACTAATGAAAAACTGTTTTTT.

This chain connects TRBV12-3 or TRBV12-4 to TRBJ2-7; D unresolved. The CDR3 consists of 16 residues. V lost 0 bases to trimming and J lost 0 bases, with 12 bases between them. This CDR3 is CASSLALDGSSYEQYF. As DNA, the CDR3 is TGTGCCAGCAGTTTAGCCCTGGACGGTAGCTCCTACGAGCAGTACTTC.

This clonotype was observed a single time. The CDR3, as DNA: TGCAGTGCTAGCCAGGGTTCCTACAATGAGCAGTTCTTC. Protein product: CSASQGSYNEQFF. This rearrangement joins TRBV20-1 to TRBJ2-1; D possibly corresponds to TRBD1 (5 bases). The CDR3 has 13 residues. V lost 3 bases, J lost 1 base, and 7 bases lay in between. Germline assignment: CDR1 DFQATT and CDR2 SNEGSKA (reference sequence).

This chain links TRBV7-2 with TRBJ1-1; D call uncertain. Between the trimmed V and J ends, which lost 11 bases and 0 bases, there was a span of 13 bases. Germline V gene lookup returns CDR1 SGHTA and CDR2 FQGNSA. The CDR3 has 13 residues. CDR3 nucleotides: TGTGCCGCGGCGGGGATTCTGAACACTGAAGCTTTCTTT. Protein sequence: CAAAGILNTEAFF.

This chain uses TRBV24-1 with TRBJ2-6; D call uncertain. The CDR3 contains 16 residues. V shed 4 bases and J shed 0 bases, with 9 bases lying between them. Germline V lookup: CDR1 KGHDR, CDR2 SFDVKD. The CDR3 coding sequence is TGTGCCACCAGTGAGGTATCTTCCTCTGGGGCCAACGTCCTGACTTTC. This gives the protein CATSEVSSSGANVLTF.

There are many counts of this clonotype. The rearrangement joins TRBV24-1 to TRBJ1-4, with no clear D. This CDR3 spans 15 amino acids. V lost 2 bases and J lost 5, with 11 bases in between. The germline V gene has CDR1 KGHDR and CDR2 SFDVKD. The CDR3 DNA reads as TGTGCCACCAGTGATTCTGGCAGCCAAAATGAAAAACTGTTTTTT. The encoded protein is CATSDSGSQNEKLFF.

A word on this clonotype: This sequence may be a read error, since a much larger clone differs from it by one base. The chain uses TRBV7-3 and TRBJ2-7; 9 bases align to TRBD2. In germline, CDR1 is SGHTA, CDR2 FQGTGA. J lost 6 bases, V lost 5 bases, and 14 bases had no gene match. The CDR3 is 16 amino acids. Here the CDR3 DNA reads TGTGCCAGCAGCCTATACCCGGGACTAGCAAGCGGCGAGCAGTACTTC. Amino acid sequence: CASSLYPGLASGEQYF.

This sequence joins TRBV29-1 and TRBJ2-1; D uncertain. Germline lookup yields CDR1 SQVTM and CDR2 ANQGSEA. V shed 4 bases and J shed 2 bases, with 9 bases lying between them. This CDR3 is built from 13 residues. CDR3 loop: CSVVDGTYNEQFF. The CDR3 DNA reads as TGCAGCGTTGTAGATGGCACCTACAATGAGCAGTTCTTC.

As for this clonotype: The junction shows a germline mismatch at one end, possibly a read error. The CDR3 reads CASCELTATGELFF. CDR3 coding DNA: TGCGCCAGCTGTGAACTGACGGCCACCGGGGAGCTGTTTTTT. This chain uses TRBV10-2 with TRBJ2-2; D call uncertain. Germline CDR1 WSHSY, CDR2 SAAADI. The CDR3 has 14 amino acids.

This chain connects TRBV2 to TRBJ2-3; tentative D call: TRBD1 (5 bases). The V gene's germline CDR1 is SNHLY and CDR2 FYNNEI. V lost 6 bases and J 0 bases, leaving 10 bases between the germline ends. This CDR3 contains 14 residues. The CDR3 is CASRDKLSTDTQYF. The CDR3 DNA reads TGTGCCAGCAGGGACAAACTTAGCACAGATACGCAGTATTTT.

This clonotype was seen at least ten times. This chain uses TRBV19 with TRBJ1-1, with 12 bases fitting TRBD1. CDR1 and CDR2 (germline): LNHDA, SQIVND (reference sequence). The V segment lost 3 bases and the J segment 3 bases; nucleotides outside the gene matches: 8. This CDR3 spans 17 amino acids. The CDR3 bases are TGTGCCAGTAGTATGAGGGGGACAGGGGGCCCGGACACTGAAGCTTTCTTT. Residues: CASSMRGTGGPDTEAFF.

In this sample, this clonotype turned up once. The chain is built from TRBV30 and TRBJ2-1; TRBD2 agrees at 10 bases. The CDR3 loop spans 18 amino acids. Germline CDR1 GTSNPN, CDR2 SVGIG (reference sequence). V gave up 0 bases and J gave up 4 bases; unmatched junction bases: 12. DNA for the CDR3: TGTGCCTGGAGTGTACAACTCTCCTCACTAGCGGGGTACAATGAGCAGTTCTTC. Its translation: CAWSVQLSSLAGYNEQFF. The whole variable domain, filled in from reference TRBV30 and TRBJ2-1, reads SQTIHQWPATLVQPVGSPLSLECTVEGTSNPNLYWYRQAAGRGLQLLFYSVGIGQISSEVPQNLSASRPQDRQFILSSKKLLLSDSGFYLCAWSVQLSSLAGYNEQFFGPGTRLTVL.

This clonotype was observed a handful of times. The V and J genes are TRBV2 and TRBJ2-5, with 7 bases aligning to TRBD1. V shed 3 bases, J shed 5 bases, and the junction held 6 bases outside the gene matches. The germline CDR1 and CDR2 sequences are SNHLY and FYNNEI. CDR3 length: 14 residues. The CDR3 region has the DNA TGTGCCAGCAGTGAGATGAGGGGGCGGGAGACCCAGTACTTC. The encoded protein is CASSEMRGRETQYF.